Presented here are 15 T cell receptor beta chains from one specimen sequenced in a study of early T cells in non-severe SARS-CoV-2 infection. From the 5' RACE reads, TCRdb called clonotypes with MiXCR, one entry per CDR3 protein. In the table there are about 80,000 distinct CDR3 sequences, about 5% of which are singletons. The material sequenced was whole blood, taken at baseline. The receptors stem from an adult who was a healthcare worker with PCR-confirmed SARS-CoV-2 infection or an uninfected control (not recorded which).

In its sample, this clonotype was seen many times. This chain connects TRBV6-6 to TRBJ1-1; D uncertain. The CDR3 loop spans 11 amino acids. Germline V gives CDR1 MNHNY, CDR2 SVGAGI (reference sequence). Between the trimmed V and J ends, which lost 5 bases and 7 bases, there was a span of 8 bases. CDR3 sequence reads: CASSTLYEAFF. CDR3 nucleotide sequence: TGTGCCAGCAGTACCCTTTATGAAGCTTTCTTT.

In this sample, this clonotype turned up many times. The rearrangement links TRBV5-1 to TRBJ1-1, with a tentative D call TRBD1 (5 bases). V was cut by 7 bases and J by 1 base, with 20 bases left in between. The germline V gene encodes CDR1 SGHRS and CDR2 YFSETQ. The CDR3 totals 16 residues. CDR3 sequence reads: CASAPGDQRPNTEAFF. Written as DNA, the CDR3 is TGCGCCAGCGCACCGGGGGACCAACGGCCGAACACTGAAGCTTTCTTT.

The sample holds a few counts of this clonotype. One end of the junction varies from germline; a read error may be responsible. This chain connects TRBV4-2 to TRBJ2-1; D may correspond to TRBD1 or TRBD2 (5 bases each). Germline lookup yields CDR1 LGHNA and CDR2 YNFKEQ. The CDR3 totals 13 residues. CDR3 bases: TGTGCCAGCAGCAAAGAGCTCCGGGACGGGGAGTTCTTC. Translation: CASSKELRDGEFF.

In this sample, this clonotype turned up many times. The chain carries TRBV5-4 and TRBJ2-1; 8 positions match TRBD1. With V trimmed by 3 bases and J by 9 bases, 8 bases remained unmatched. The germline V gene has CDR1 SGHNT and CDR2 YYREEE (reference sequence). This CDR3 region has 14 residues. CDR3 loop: CASSSGQGRGEQFF. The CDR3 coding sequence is TGTGCCAGCAGCTCTGGACAGGGCCGTGGTGAGCAGTTCTTC.

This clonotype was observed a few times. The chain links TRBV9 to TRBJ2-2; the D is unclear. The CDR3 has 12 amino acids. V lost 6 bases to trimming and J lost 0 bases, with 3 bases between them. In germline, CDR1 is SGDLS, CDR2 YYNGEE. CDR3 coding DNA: TGTGCCAGCAATACGAACACCGGGGAGCTGTTTTTT. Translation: CASNTNTGELFF.

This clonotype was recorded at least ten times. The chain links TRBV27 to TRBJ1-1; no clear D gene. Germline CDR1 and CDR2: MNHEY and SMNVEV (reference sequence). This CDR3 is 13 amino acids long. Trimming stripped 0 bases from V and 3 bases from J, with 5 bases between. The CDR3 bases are TGTGCCAGCAGTTTATCGCCGTACACTGAAGCTTTCTTT. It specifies CASSLSPYTEAFF.

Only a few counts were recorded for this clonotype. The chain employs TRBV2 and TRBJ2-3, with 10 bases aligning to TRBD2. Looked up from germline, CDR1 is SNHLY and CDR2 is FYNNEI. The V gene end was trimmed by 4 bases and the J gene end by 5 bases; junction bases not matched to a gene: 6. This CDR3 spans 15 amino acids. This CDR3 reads CASSASGRAIDTQYF. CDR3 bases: TGTGCCAGCAGTGCCAGCGGGAGGGCCATAGATACGCAGTATTTT.

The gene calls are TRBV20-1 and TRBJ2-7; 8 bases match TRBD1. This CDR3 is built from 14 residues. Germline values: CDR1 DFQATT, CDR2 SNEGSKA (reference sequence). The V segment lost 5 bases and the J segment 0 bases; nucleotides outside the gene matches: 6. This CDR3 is CSAARQGSSYEQYF. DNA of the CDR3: TGCAGTGCTGCCAGACAGGGGAGCTCCTACGAGCAGTACTTC.

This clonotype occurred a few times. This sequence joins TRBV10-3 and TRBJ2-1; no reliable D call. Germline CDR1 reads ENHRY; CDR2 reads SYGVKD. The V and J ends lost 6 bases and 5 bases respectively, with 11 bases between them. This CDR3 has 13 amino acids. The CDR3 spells CAISQGTDNEQFF. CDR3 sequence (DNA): TGTGCCATCAGCCAAGGAACGGACAATGAGCAGTTCTTC.

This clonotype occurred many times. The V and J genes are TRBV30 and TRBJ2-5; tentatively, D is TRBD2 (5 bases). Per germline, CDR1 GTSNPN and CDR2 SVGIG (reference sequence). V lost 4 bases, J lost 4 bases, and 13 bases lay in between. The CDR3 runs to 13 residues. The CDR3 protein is CAWTFNEGETQYF. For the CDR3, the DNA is TGTGCCTGGACGTTTAACGAGGGAGAGACCCAGTACTTC.

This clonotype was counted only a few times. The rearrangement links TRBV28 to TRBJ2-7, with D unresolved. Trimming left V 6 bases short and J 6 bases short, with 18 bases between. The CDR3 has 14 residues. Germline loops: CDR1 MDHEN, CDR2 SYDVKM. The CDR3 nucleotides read TGTGCCAGCAGCCCATGGGAACTTCTCTCCGAGCAGTACTTC. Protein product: CASSPWELLSEQYF.

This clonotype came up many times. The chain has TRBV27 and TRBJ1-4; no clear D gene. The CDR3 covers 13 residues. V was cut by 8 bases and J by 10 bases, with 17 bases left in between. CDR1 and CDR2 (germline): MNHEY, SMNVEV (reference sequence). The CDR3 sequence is CASSVAEAGKLFF. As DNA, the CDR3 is TGTGCCAGCTCTGTCGCCGAAGCAGGAAAACTGTTTTTT.

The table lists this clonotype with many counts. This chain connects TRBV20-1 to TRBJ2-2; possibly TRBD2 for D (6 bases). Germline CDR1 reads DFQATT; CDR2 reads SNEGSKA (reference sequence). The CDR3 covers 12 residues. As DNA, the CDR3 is TGCAGCACAAGGAGGGGTAACGGGGAGCTGTTTTTT. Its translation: CSTRRGNGELFF.

The CDR3 sequence is CASSDGPGLAGDTQYF. In DNA form, the CDR3 reads TGTGCCAGCAGTGATGGGCCGGGACTAGCGGGAGATACGCAGTATTTT. V gene TRBV28 combines with J gene TRBJ2-3; 12 bases agree with TRBD2. Germline trimming cut 5 bases from V and 5 bases from J; bases unmatched to any gene: 8. Germline CDR1 and CDR2: MDHEN and SYDVKM. The CDR3 covers 16 residues.

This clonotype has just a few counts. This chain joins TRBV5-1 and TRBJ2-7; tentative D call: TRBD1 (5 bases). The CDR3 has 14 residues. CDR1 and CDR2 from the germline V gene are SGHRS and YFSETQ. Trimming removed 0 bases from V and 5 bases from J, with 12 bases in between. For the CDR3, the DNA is TGCGCCAGCAGCTTGGGACAGCCTTTGAACGAGCAGTACTTC. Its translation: CASSLGQPLNEQYF.